These 18 T cell receptor beta chains share one sample of origin, sequenced in a study of shared clonotypes between healthy human individuals (TCRdb year 2020). Receptor libraries were prepared by the immunoSEQ multiplex PCR assay. TCRdb provides this immuneACCESS table in a form limited to in-frame rearrangements. Some clones are lacking; in checked studies, under half of them reflect an unresolved V gene, and why the rest are absent is not known. This sample lists under 600,000 clones; more than 95% were detected once. The top ten hold approximately 0.067% of the sample. The sample comprised naive CD4+ T cells sorted from blood. The meaning of the sample's cell subset or site label: CD45RA+ positively selected. All receptors come from a woman aged 25-40 years in good health.

The J gene is TRBJ1-2, the V gene TRBV5-4; 7 bases fit TRBD1. Germline V gene data show CDR1 as SGHNT and CDR2 as YYREEE (reference sequence). The J segment lost 7 bases and the V segment lost 4 bases, leaving 10 bases of the junction unmatched. The CDR3 spans 14 residues. The CDR3 region has the DNA TGTGCCAGCAGCCTGGACAGGACGTTCGGTGGCTACACCTTC. Translating gives CASSLDRTFGGYTF.

The chain joins TRBV28 to TRBJ1-4; D possibly corresponds to TRBD1 (6 bases). CDR3 length: 15 residues. CDR1 MDHEN and CDR2 SYDVKM come from the germline V gene. Deletions cut 6 bases from V and 4 bases from J, with 15 bases between. The CDR3 loop reads CASSLPGRGNEKLFF. The CDR3 DNA reads as TGTGCCAGCAGCCTACCGGGCAGGGGTAATGAAAAACTGTTTTTT. The full variable domain, with the rest looked up from reference TRBV28 and TRBJ1-4, is DVKVTQSSRYLVKRTGEKVFLECVQDMDHENMFWYRQDPGLGLRLIYFSYDVKMKEKGDIPEGYSVSREKKERFSLILESASTNQTSMYLCASSLPGRGNEKLFFGSGTQLSVL.

V and J are TRBV28 and TRBJ2-2; D may be TRBD1 or TRBD2 (5 bases each). The germline gives CDR1 MDHEN, CDR2 SYDVKM. The CDR3 length is 15 residues. The germline V and J ends were trimmed by 8 bases and 2 bases, with 15 bases remaining between them. CDR3 nucleotides: TGTGCCAGCCGGGGCGCATCCCTAAACACCGGGGAGCTGTTTTTT. It is translated as CASRGASLNTGELFF.

V usage is TRBV28 and J usage is TRBJ1-6; 9 nucleotides align to TRBD1. The CDR3 is 15 residues long. V lost 11 bases and J lost 7; bases outside the gene matches: 12. Germline CDR1 reads MDHEN; CDR2 reads SYDVKM. The CDR3 sequence is CAASLGQGDNSPLHF. The CDR3 DNA reads TGTGCCGCCTCCCTGGGACAGGGAGACAATTCACCCCTCCACTTT.

The table lists this clone with a count of one. The V gene is TRBV7-9, the J gene TRBJ2-3; D is undetermined. The V gene's germline CDR1 is SEHNR and CDR2 FQNEAQ (reference sequence). The V gene lost 0 bases and the J gene lost 2 bases, with 6 bases spanning the gap. This CDR3 comprises 14 residues. CDR3 loop: CASSLAGYTDTQYF. DNA of the CDR3: TGTGCCAGCAGCTTAGCGGGATACACAGATACGCAGTATTTT.

V usage is TRBV5-1 and J usage is TRBJ2-6, with TRBD1 identical over 9 bases. CDR1 and CDR2 (germline): SGHRS, YFSETQ. The length of the CDR3 is 17 residues. Trimming took 7 bases from V and 4 from J; bases not matched to a gene: 12. The CDR3 here is CASGTQGAFAGANVLTF. CDR3 in DNA: TGCGCCAGCGGGACACAGGGGGCGTTTGCCGGGGCCAACGTCCTGACTTTC. Filled out from reference TRBV5-1 and TRBJ2-6, the complete variable domain reads KAGVTQTPRYLIKTRGQQVTLSCSPISGHRSVSWYQQTPGQGLQFLFEYFSETQRNKGNFPGRFSGRQFSNSRSEMNVSTLELGDSALYLCASGTQGAFAGANVLTFGAGSRLTVL.

The CDR3 region is CASSPASLNTGELFF. The CDR3 DNA follows: TGTGCCAGCAGCCCGGCTAGCCTGAACACCGGGGAGCTGTTTTTT. The chain carries TRBV11-2 and TRBJ2-2, with TRBD2 as a possible D gene (5 bases). Germline V gene sequence: CDR1 SGHAT, CDR2 FQNNGV. Trimming pared 5 bases from V and 1 base from J, leaving 11 bases between. The CDR3 covers 15 residues.

The J gene is TRBJ2-5, the V gene TRBV29-1; possibly TRBD1 for D (6 bases). The CDR3 loop spans 11 amino acids. CDR1 is SQVTM and CDR2 is ANQGSEA in the germline V gene. V lost 7 bases, J lost 4 bases, and 10 bases lay in between. The CDR3 loop is CSAGEGETQYF. The CDR3 region has the DNA TGCAGCGCAGGGGAAGGAGAGACCCAGTACTTC.

Comments on this clone: The junction differs from germline at one of its ends, possibly a read error. This CDR3 is also generated by other DNA sequences in the sample. This chain joins TRBV10-3 and TRBJ2-1, with 8 bases identical to TRBD2. Germline CDR1 and CDR2: ENHRY and SYGVKD. The CDR3 runs 14 residues. In DNA, the CDR3 is TGCGCCATCAGTCCGGGACTAGATGTGGGTGAGCAGTTCTTC. This codes for CAISPGLDVGEQFF.

This rearrangement joins TRBV27 to TRBJ2-3; D uncertain. There are 13 residues in the CDR3. Trimming left V 6 bases short and J 0 bases short, with 7 bases between. Germline-derived CDR1 and CDR2 are MNHEY and SMNVEV (reference sequence). The CDR3 bases are TGTGCCAGCAGACGAGTAAGCACAGATACGCAGTATTTT. It encodes CASRRVSTDTQYF.

Concerning this clone: This specimen includes other DNA sequences encoding the same CDR3. The gene calls are TRBV18 and TRBJ1-1, with D uncertain. The germline V gene encodes CDR1 KGHSH and CDR2 LQKENI. The germline V and J ends were trimmed by 6 bases and 1 base, with 3 bases remaining between them. The CDR3 is 11 amino acids. Here the CDR3 reads CASSPNTEAFF. CDR3 nucleotide sequence: TGTGCCAGCTCTCCGAACACTGAAGCTTTCTTT.

V usage is TRBV5-6 and J usage is TRBJ1-2; 8 positions match TRBD1. V lost 2 bases to trimming and J lost 3 bases; unmatched junction nucleotides: 0. The CDR3 is 13 residues long. The germline gives CDR1 SGHDT, CDR2 YYEEEE. CDR3 coding DNA: TGTGCCAGCAGCTTACAGGGGGACTATGGCTACACCTTC. Residues: CASSLQGDYGYTF. The entire variable domain, with the rest obtained from reference TRBV5-6 and TRBJ1-2, is as follows: DAGVTQSPTHLIKTRGQQVTLRCSPKSGHDTVSWYQQALGQGPQFIFQYYEEEERQRGNFPDRFSGHQFPNYSSELNVNALLLGDSALYLCASSLQGDYGYTFGSGTRLTVV.

The chain employs TRBV5-1 and TRBJ1-1; possible D gene TRBD1, 5 bases. V lost 3 bases and J lost 1, with 7 bases in between. Germline V gene sequence: CDR1 SGHRS, CDR2 YFSETQ. The CDR3 is 13 residues long. CDR3 sequence reads: CASSYQGNTEAFF. The CDR3 DNA follows: TGCGCCAGCAGCTACCAGGGGAACACTGAAGCTTTCTTT.

This sequence joins TRBV2 and TRBJ2-5, with D maybe TRBD1 (6 bases). The V end was cut by 2 bases, the J end by 7 bases, with 14 bases between. The CDR3 covers 14 residues. Per the germline V gene, CDR1 is SNHLY and CDR2 is FYNNEI. CDR3 nucleotide sequence: TGTGCCAGCAGTGAAATGCAGGGGCGATGGACCCAGTACTTC. This gives the protein CASSEMQGRWTQYF.

The rearrangement links TRBV5-1 to TRBJ2-5; TRBD2 matches 11 bases. Judging by the DNA end, TRBJ2-7 fits better; the J call may be wrong. CDR1 is SGHRS, CDR2 YFSETQ, per germline. The CDR3 loop spans 16 amino acids. The CDR3 protein is CASSLNLAGGTYEQYF. The CDR3 coding sequence is TGCGCCAGCAGCTTGAACCTAGCGGGGGGTACCTACGAGCAGTACTTC.

The V gene is TRBV6-1, the J gene TRBJ1-5; D remains ambiguous. V was trimmed by 1 base and J by 9 bases, leaving 16 bases between them. The length of the CDR3 is 15 residues. The germline CDR1 and CDR2 sequences are MNHNS and SASEGT. CDR3 residues: CASSEVTVEPRPQHF. The CDR3 bases are TGTGCCAGCAGTGAAGTCACCGTTGAACCCCGGCCCCAGCATTTT.

The chain links TRBV7-2 to TRBJ2-7; TRBD1 agrees at 8 bases. CDR1 and CDR2 from the germline V gene are SGHTA and FQGNSA. The CDR3 has 14 amino acids. With V trimmed by 5 bases and J by 2 bases, 5 bases remained unmatched. The DNA of the CDR3 is TGTGCCAGCAGCATACAGGGGGGAACCTACGAGCAGTACTTC. Translated, it gives CASSIQGGTYEQYF.

The CDR3 region has the DNA TGTGCCAGCAGCTTAACATTGGGGGCTGGAACTGAGGAAAAACTGTTTTTT. The encoded protein is CASSLTLGAGTEEKLFF. The chain carries TRBV7-6 and TRBJ1-4; D is perhaps TRBD1 (6 bases). The CDR3 sequence is 17 residues long. Germline loops: CDR1 SGHVS, CDR2 FNYEAQ. Trimming took 2 bases from V and 8 from J, leaving 21 bases between them.